The 23 T cell receptor beta chains listed next were all sequenced from one sample in a study of blood T cell repertoires in COVID-19. The repertoire was sequenced with immunoSEQ multiplex PCR; TCRdb's copy has only in-frame clones and lacks some. The sample has a few hundred thousand clones, about 85% seen once. Sequences were obtained from PBMCs or T cells enriched from blood (not recorded which). These receptors originate from a man between 40 and 49 years old who had recovered from COVID-19.

This clone was recorded once. The V call is TRBV15, the J call TRBJ1-6, with 7 bases lining up with TRBD1. J gave up 4 bases and V 8 bases, and 11 bases lay outside the gene matches. The CDR3 loop spans 16 amino acids. The germline gives CDR1 LNHNV, CDR2 YYDKDF (reference sequence). The CDR3 protein is CATGKGGQPYNSPLHF. Here the CDR3 DNA reads TGTGCCACCGGGAAGGGGGGACAGCCTTATAATTCACCCCTCCACTTT.

The chain has TRBV11-2 and TRBJ2-1; TRBD2 matches 12 bases. Trimming at V came to 3 bases and at J to 2 bases, leaving 2 bases not matched to a gene. The CDR3 is made up of 16 amino acids. Germline assignment: CDR1 SGHAT and CDR2 FQNNGV. This chain's CDR3 is CASSLASGRAYNEQFF. DNA for the CDR3: TGTGCCAGCAGCTTGGCTAGCGGGAGGGCCTACAATGAGCAGTTCTTC.

The genes are TRBV12-3 or TRBV12-4 and TRBJ2-7; D call uncertain. This CDR3 is built from 12 residues. V was cut by 4 bases and J by 3 bases, with 7 bases left in between. CDR3 in DNA: TGTGCCAGCAGTTCCCCCCACTACGAGCAGTACTTC. The encoded protein is CASSSPHYEQYF.

The rearrangement links TRBV18 to TRBJ2-2; D perhaps matches TRBD1 (6 bases). The CDR3 is made up of 13 amino acids. Germline values: CDR1 KGHSH, CDR2 LQKENI. Between the trimmed V and J ends, which lost 2 bases and 6 bases, there was a span of 7 bases. CDR3 coding DNA: TGTGCCAGCTCACCAAAGGGGGCCGGGGAGCTGTTTTTT. Protein sequence: CASSPKGAGELFF.

J is TRBJ1-5 and V is TRBV2; TRBD1 aligns across 8 bases. Germline-derived CDR1 and CDR2 are SNHLY and FYNNEI. The CDR3 runs 14 residues. The V and J ends lost 6 bases and 5 bases, in that order; junction bases with no gene match: 6. The CDR3 spells CASSPDRADQPQHF. The CDR3 DNA sequence: TGTGCCAGCAGCCCGGACAGGGCCGATCAGCCCCAGCATTTT.

The chain has TRBV11-3 and TRBJ1-1; D not resolved. CDR3 length: 16 amino acids. Trimming cost V 1 base and J 3 bases, with 15 bases left between them. Germline assignment: CDR1 SGHNT and CDR2 YENEEA. The CDR3 sequence: CASSLASFGLDTEAFF. CDR3 DNA: TGTGCCAGCAGCTTAGCAAGTTTCGGTTTGGACACTGAAGCTTTCTTT.

The genes are TRBV5-6 and TRBJ2-5; TRBD1 is a possible D gene (6 bases). The germline gives CDR1 SGHDT, CDR2 YYEEEE. The CDR3 has 14 amino acids. The ends were cut back, 4 bases at V and 1 base at J, with 11 bases in the middle. The CDR3 is CASSGMTGQETQYF. CDR3 coding DNA: TGTGCCAGCAGCGGGATGACAGGCCAAGAGACCCAGTACTTC.

The CDR3 sequence: CATSRDRGAILLRDNEQFF. DNA of the CDR3: TGTGCCACCAGCAGAGACAGGGGGGCTATTTTACTTCGCGACAATGAGCAGTTCTTC. The gene calls are TRBV15 and TRBJ2-1; the D gene is possibly TRBD1 (7 bases). V lost 0 bases and J lost 5, with 23 bases in between. Germline V lookup: CDR1 LNHNV, CDR2 YYDKDF (reference sequence). The CDR3 length is 19 residues.

Here the CDR3 reads CASSHPEAGGVGSYNEQFF. CDR3 bases: TGCGCCAGCAGCCACCCTGAGGCGGGAGGGGTAGGTTCCTACAATGAGCAGTTCTTC. The chain has TRBV4-1 and TRBJ2-1; TRBD2 agrees at 9 bases. This CDR3 is 19 amino acids long. J was trimmed by 1 base and V by 3 bases; bases with no gene match: 13. Germline CDR1 MGHRA, CDR2 YSYEKL.

The rearrangement joins TRBV24-1 to TRBJ2-1, with 8 bases lining up with TRBD2. Trimming cost V 3 bases and J 4 bases; bases outside gene matches: 10. The length of the CDR3 is 17 residues. The V gene's germline CDR1 is KGHDR and CDR2 SFDVKD. The CDR3 region is CATSDPTSGEGYNEQFF. In DNA form, the CDR3 reads TGTGCCACCAGTGATCCCACTAGCGGAGAGGGGTACAATGAGCAGTTCTTC.

The V and J genes are TRBV7-9 and TRBJ2-7; D might be TRBD2 (5 bases). Germline-derived CDR1 and CDR2 are SEHNR and FQNEAQ (reference sequence). Trimming stripped 3 bases from V and 7 bases from J, with 10 bases between. This CDR3 comprises 12 residues. The CDR3 region has the DNA TGTGCCAGCAGCTTGGAGGCTCGTGAGCAGTACTTC. This gives the protein CASSLEAREQYF.

The V call is TRBV5-1, the J call TRBJ1-2; TRBD1 is a possible D gene (6 bases). CDR1 and CDR2 (germline): SGHRS, YFSETQ. The CDR3 has 14 residues. Trimming left V 4 bases short and J 3 bases short, with 13 bases between. This CDR3 reads CASSPEGVDYGYTF. The CDR3 bases are TGCGCCAGCAGCCCTGAGGGGGTGGACTATGGCTACACCTTC.

This chain connects TRBV4-1 to TRBJ2-2; 8 nucleotides line up with TRBD2. Germline V CDR1 and CDR2: MGHRA, YSYEKL. With 5 bases clipped from V and 6 bases from J, the junction kept 11 bases outside the gene matches. The CDR3 is made up of 16 amino acids. The CDR3 loop reads CASSNGLAKGPGELFF. CDR3 nucleotide sequence: TGCGCCAGCAGCAACGGACTAGCAAAAGGTCCCGGGGAGCTGTTTTTT.

V gene TRBV28 combines with J gene TRBJ2-1, with D perhaps TRBD2 (6 bases). Germline CDR1 is MDHEN and CDR2 is SYDVKM. V was trimmed by 11 bases and J by 5 bases, leaving 13 bases between them. The CDR3 has 12 residues. The CDR3 DNA follows: TGTGCCCATAGGGAGGCGAACAATGAGCAGTTCTTC. This encodes CAHREANNEQFF. The full variable domain, completed using reference TRBV28 and TRBJ2-1, is DVKVTQSSRYLVKRTGEKVFLECVQDMDHENMFWYRQDPGLGLRLIYFSYDVKMKEKGDIPEGYSVSREKKERFSLILESASTNQTSMYLCAHREANNEQFFGPGTRLTVL.

DNA for the CDR3: TGTGCCAGCAGTGAAGCAGGGGCAGGAAACACCATATATTTT. Its protein product is CASSEAGAGNTIYF. J is TRBJ1-3 and V is TRBV25-1, with D possibly TRBD1 on 6 matching bases. Trimming stripped 2 bases from V and 4 bases from J, with 9 bases between. Looked up from germline, CDR1 is MGHDK and CDR2 is SYGVNS. This CDR3 comprises 14 residues.

The V and J genes are TRBV11-2 and TRBJ2-5, with TRBD2 identical over 12 bases. Per germline, CDR1 SGHAT and CDR2 FQNNGV. Trimming at V came to 2 bases and at J to 0 bases, leaving 10 bases not matched to a gene. The CDR3 totals 19 residues. In nucleotides, the CDR3 is TGTGCCAGCAGCTTACGCGGGACTAGCGGGCGAACGTACCAAGAGACCCAGTACTTC. Translation gives CASSLRGTSGRTYQETQYF.

The chain has TRBV19 and TRBJ1-3, with 7 bases that match TRBD1. After removal of 5 bases from V and 4 bases from J, the junction contained 8 bases not matched to a gene. This CDR3 region has 15 residues. Germline lookup yields CDR1 LNHDA and CDR2 SQIVND (reference sequence). The CDR3 region is CASSDDRESGNTIYF. CDR3 nucleotide sequence: TGTGCCAGTAGTGACGACAGGGAGTCAGGAAACACCATATATTTT. The entire variable domain, with the rest obtained from reference TRBV19 and TRBJ1-3, is as follows: DGGITQSPKYLFRKEGQNVTLSCEQNLNHDAMYWYRQDPGQGLRLIYYSQIVNDFQKGDIAEGYSVSREKKESFPLTVTSAQKNPTAFYLCASSDDRESGNTIYFGEGSWLTVV.

The chain uses TRBV30 and TRBJ2-1, with TRBD2 as a possible D gene (8 bases). Germline-derived CDR1 and CDR2 are GTSNPN and SVGIG (reference sequence). The CDR3 is 17 residues long. The V end was cut by 0 bases, the J end by 7 bases, with 22 bases between. CDR3 sequence (DNA): TGTGCCTGGAGTGTAAAGGGGGCGGGAGGTCTGAGGAATGAGCAGTTCTTC. Translating gives CAWSVKGAGGLRNEQFF.

The chain is built from TRBV5-6 and TRBJ2-3; TRBD2 might be the D (6 bases). V lost 0 bases and J 1 base, leaving 21 bases between the germline ends. This CDR3 region has 19 residues. Germline CDR1 and CDR2: SGHDT and YYEEEE. CDR3 nucleotides: TGTGCCAGCAGCTTGGATCGACTTGGTGGGGGACTCCGCACAGATACGCAGTATTTT. This codes for CASSLDRLGGGLRTDTQYF.

The chain is built from TRBV27 and TRBJ2-7, with 7 bases identical to TRBD2. Germline-derived CDR1 and CDR2 are MNHEY and SMNVEV (reference sequence). V shed 0 bases, J shed 5 bases, and the junction held 7 bases outside the gene matches. This CDR3 has 15 amino acids. This CDR3 is CASSLSTSVRDEQYF. In nucleotides, the CDR3 is TGTGCCAGCAGTTTATCTACTAGCGTAAGGGACGAGCAGTACTTC.

The chain employs TRBV18 and TRBJ1-1; 9 nucleotides match TRBD1. Per germline, CDR1 KGHSH and CDR2 LQKENI. The V and J ends lost 4 bases and 4 bases, in that order; junction bases with no gene match: 7. The CDR3 spans 15 residues. CDR3 loop: CASSRTGGWGTEAFF. CDR3 in DNA: TGTGCCAGCTCACGTACAGGGGGCTGGGGCACTGAAGCTTTCTTT.

CDR3 bases: TGTGCCAGTTCGACAAGAAGCAATCAGCCCCAGCATTTT. It codes for CASSTRSNQPQHF. This chain joins TRBV6-5 and TRBJ1-5; D is unclear. Trimming cost V 9 bases and J 1 base, with 10 bases left between them. Germline values: CDR1 MNHEY, CDR2 SVGAGI. The CDR3 has 13 residues.

The chain links TRBV18 to TRBJ1-2, with 12 bases fitting TRBD1. Germline CDR1 reads KGHSH; CDR2 reads LQKENI. After removal of 3 bases from V and 7 bases from J, the junction contained 9 bases not matched to a gene. This CDR3 is 16 amino acids long. The CDR3 sequence: CASSPSPGQGAGGYTF. The CDR3 DNA reads TGTGCCAGCTCACCGTCACCGGGACAGGGGGCCGGTGGCTACACCTTC.